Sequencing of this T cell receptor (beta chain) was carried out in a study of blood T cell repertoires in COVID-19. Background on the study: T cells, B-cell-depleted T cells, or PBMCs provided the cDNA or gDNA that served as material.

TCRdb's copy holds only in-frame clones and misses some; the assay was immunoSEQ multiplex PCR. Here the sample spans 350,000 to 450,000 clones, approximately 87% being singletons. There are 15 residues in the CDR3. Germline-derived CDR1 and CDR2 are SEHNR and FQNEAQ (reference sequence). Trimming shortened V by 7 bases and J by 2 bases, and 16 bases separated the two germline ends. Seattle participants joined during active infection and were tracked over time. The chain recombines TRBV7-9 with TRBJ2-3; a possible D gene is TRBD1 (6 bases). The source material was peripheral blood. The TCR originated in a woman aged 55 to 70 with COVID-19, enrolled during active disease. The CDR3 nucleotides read TGTGCCAGCACTCACGCAGGGGTCCCCACAGATACGCAGTATTTT. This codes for CASTHAGVPTDTQYF.